The 27 T cell receptor beta chains presented below share a single source sample, sequenced in a study of shared clonotypes between healthy human individuals (dated by TCRdb to 2020 to 2022). Library method: the immunoSEQ multiplex PCR assay. Held by TCRdb, this immuneACCESS table contains in-frame sequences only and omits some clones. Under half of the omission traces to an unresolved V gene where checked; the cause of the rest is unknown. Here the sample has roughly 1 million clones; approximately 70% occur a single time. The ten largest clones add up to approximately 1.5% of the sample. The material sequenced was memory CD4+ T cells sorted from blood. The cell subset or site label, read with the paper, signifies: CD45RA-negative fraction. These receptors came from a young man in good health.

This chain joins TRBV6-1 and TRBJ2-5; either TRBD1 or TRBD2 may supply D (5 bases each). Trimming stripped 7 bases from V and 14 bases from J, with 14 bases between. This CDR3 is built from 10 residues. Germline CDR1 is MNHNS and CDR2 is SASEGT. As DNA, the CDR3 is TGTGCCAGCAACGACCGGGGCTCTTACTTC. Translated, it gives CASNDRGSYF.

In its sample, this clone was seen a few times. This chain joins TRBV5-1 and TRBJ1-4; D unclear. The CDR3 consists of 14 residues. Germline V gene lookup returns CDR1 SGHRS and CDR2 YFSETQ. Trimming left V 6 bases short and J 5 bases short, with 14 bases between. CDR3 amino acids: CASTFGGHNEKLFF. The CDR3 DNA sequence: TGCGCCAGCACCTTTGGTGGGCACAATGAAAAACTGTTTTTT.

V gene TRBV10-3 combines with J gene TRBJ2-1; 11 nucleotides line up with TRBD1. The CDR3 covers 15 residues. Germline CDR1 reads ENHRY; CDR2 reads SYGVKD. Trimming took 6 bases from V and 7 from J; bases not matched to a gene: 8. The CDR3 loop is CAISGQGALSNEQFF. The CDR3 DNA follows: TGTGCCATCAGCGGACAGGGGGCATTATCAAATGAGCAGTTCTTC.

The chain is built from TRBV30 and TRBJ2-5; 7 bases agree with TRBD2. The better agreement between TRBJ2-7 and the DNA end casts doubt on the J call. This CDR3 spans 13 amino acids. Germline V gene sequence: CDR1 GTSNPN, CDR2 SVGIG (reference sequence). CDR3 in DNA: TGTGCCTGGAGTCAAGGGACTAACAACGAGCAGTACTTC. Encoded protein: CAWSQGTNNEQYF.

Only a few counts were recorded for this clone. V usage is TRBV5-1 and J usage is TRBJ1-5; weak D call: TRBD1 (6 bases). Germline loops: CDR1 SGHRS, CDR2 YFSETQ. Trimming pared 0 bases from V and 7 bases from J, leaving 14 bases between. The CDR3 sequence is 15 residues long. The CDR3 sequence is CASSLGAGALQPQHF. Here the CDR3 DNA reads TGCGCCAGCAGCTTGGGGGCAGGGGCGTTGCAGCCCCAGCATTTT.

CDR3 in DNA: TGTGCCAGCAGCTTAATTGGTGCAGATACGCAGTATTTT. This translates into CASSLIGADTQYF. The V call is TRBV7-2, the J call TRBJ2-3; D is uncertain. V lost 2 bases to trimming and J lost 4 bases, with 7 bases between them. CDR3 length: 13 residues. Germline CDR1 is SGHTA and CDR2 is FQGNSA. Using reference TRBV7-2 and TRBJ2-3 for the parts outside the CDR3, the full variable domain is GAGVSQSPSNKVTEKGKDVELRCDPISGHTALYWYRQSLGQGLEFLIYFQGNSAPDKSGLPSDRFSAERTGGSVSTLTIQRTQQEDSAVYLCASSLIGADTQYFGPGTRLTVL.

The chain joins TRBV6-1 to TRBJ1-1; D is possibly TRBD1 (5 bases). The CDR3 totals 12 residues. The V end lost 11 bases, the J end lost 5 bases, and 15 bases lay between the germline ends. Germline assignment: CDR1 MNHNS and CDR2 SASEGT. The CDR3: CAGGGDRTEAFF. The CDR3 DNA follows: TGTGCCGGCGGGGGAGATCGAACTGAAGCTTTCTTT.

This clone was detected only once. Other DNA variants within this sample encode the same CDR3. CDR3 in DNA: TGCGCCAGCCGCCGGGACGGGGGATACAATGAGCAGTTCTTC. Encoded protein: CASRRDGGYNEQFF. V is TRBV5-1 and J is TRBJ2-1; possible D gene TRBD2, 6 bases. This CDR3 is 14 amino acids long. The germline CDR1 and CDR2 sequences are SGHRS and YFSETQ. V dropped 7 bases and J dropped 4 bases, with 15 bases sitting between them.

The rearrangement uses TRBV28 and TRBJ1-1; D may be TRBD1 (6 bases). This CDR3 comprises 17 residues. Germline loops: CDR1 MDHEN, CDR2 SYDVKM. V lost 7 bases to trimming and J lost 1 base, with 22 bases between them. The CDR3 region is CASTLGFGGSGNTEAFF. For the CDR3, the DNA is TGTGCCAGCACCCTTGGATTCGGGGGCAGTGGGAACACTGAAGCTTTCTTT. Together with reference TRBV28 and TRBJ1-1, the CDR3 gives the full variable domain: DVKVTQSSRYLVKRTGEKVFLECVQDMDHENMFWYRQDPGLGLRLIYFSYDVKMKEKGDIPEGYSVSREKKERFSLILESASTNQTSMYLCASTLGFGGSGNTEAFFGQGTRLTVV.

The V and J genes are TRBV6-1 and TRBJ2-3; possible D gene TRBD1, 6 bases. The CDR3 length is 15 residues. V gave up 7 bases and J gave up 1 base, with 15 bases separating them. Germline CDR1 is MNHNS and CDR2 is SASEGT. CDR3 DNA: TGTGCCAGCACCGGGTTCGCAGGGGGCACAGATACGCAGTATTTT. Protein sequence: CASTGFAGGTDTQYF.

This clone was picked up one time. Germline is not matched at one junction end, which may reflect a read error. The gene calls are TRBV7-7 and TRBJ1-1; D remains ambiguous. The CDR3 has 13 amino acids. The V gene's germline CDR1 is SSHAT and CDR2 FNYEAQ (reference sequence). The CDR3: CASSFSENTEAFF. CDR3 in DNA: TGTGCTAGCAGCTTCAGCGAGAACACTGAAGCTTTCTTT.

This clone occurred a few times. This rearrangement joins TRBV5-5 to TRBJ1-4, with D possibly matching TRBD1 (6 bases). V was shortened by 4 bases and J by 8 bases, with 15 bases between the two germline ends. This CDR3 spans 14 amino acids. Germline V gives CDR1 SGHKS, CDR2 YYEKEE (reference sequence). CDR3 sequence reads: CASSTGWAEEKLFF. The CDR3 DNA reads as TGTGCCAGCAGCACAGGGTGGGCGGAAGAAAAACTGTTTTTT.

The chain employs TRBV28 and TRBJ2-5; tentatively, D is TRBD1 (6 bases). The V gene's germline CDR1 is MDHEN and CDR2 SYDVKM. Trimming took 5 bases from V and 5 from J, leaving 21 bases between them. The CDR3 is made up of 16 amino acids. CDR3 in DNA: TGTGCCAGCAGTACCCCCACAGGGCCCCTAGGTGAGACCCAGTACTTC. Translating it yields CASSTPTGPLGETQYF.

This rearrangement joins TRBV18 to TRBJ1-1; 7 nucleotides align to TRBD1. Germline V gene sequence: CDR1 KGHSH, CDR2 LQKENI. V lost 6 bases to trimming and J lost 1 base; unmatched junction nucleotides: 11. The CDR3 runs 16 residues. The CDR3, as DNA: TGTGCCAGCTCTCCGATGGAGGCAGGGGGGAACACTGAAGCTTTCTTT. Protein product: CASSPMEAGGNTEAFF.

This clone was recorded a few times. The rearrangement links TRBV6-1 to TRBJ1-2, with 9 nucleotides matching TRBD1. V was clipped by 3 bases and J by 5 bases; unmatched bases: 7. The CDR3 runs 15 residues. CDR1 MNHNS and CDR2 SASEGT come from the germline V gene. The DNA for the CDR3 is TGTGCCAGCAGTGACCCCGGGACAGGGACGTATGGCTACACCTTC. Protein product: CASSDPGTGTYGYTF.

This clone was seen a few times. The chain employs TRBV11-2 and TRBJ2-1; possible D gene TRBD2, 5 bases. Germline loops: CDR1 SGHAT, CDR2 FQNNGV. The CDR3 length is 15 residues. The germline V and J ends were trimmed by 5 bases and 0 bases, with 11 bases remaining between them. For the CDR3, the DNA is TGTGCCAGCAGCCGGGAAGGAAGCTCCTACAATGAGCAGTTCTTC. Translating gives CASSREGSSYNEQFF.

There are many counts of this clone. The rearrangement uses TRBV7-6 and TRBJ2-1; 14 nucleotides agree with TRBD2. The germline V gene has CDR1 SGHVS and CDR2 FNYEAQ. V shed 6 bases and J 6 bases; nucleotides not matched to a gene: 4. This CDR3 comprises 15 residues. Here the CDR3 DNA reads TGTGCCAGCAGTACGGGACTAGCGGGAGCCAATGAGCAGTTCTTC. Translated: CASSTGLAGANEQFF.

The J gene is TRBJ2-7, the V gene TRBV7-6; D is unclear. CDR3 length equals 14 residues. From germline, CDR1 is SGHVS and CDR2 FNYEAQ. The V and J ends lost 4 bases and 5 bases respectively, with 15 bases between them. CDR3 sequence: CASSYSLGRDEQYF. The CDR3 DNA reads as TGTGCCAGCAGCTACTCCTTAGGTAGAGACGAGCAGTACTTC. The variable domain in full, completed from reference TRBV7-6 and TRBJ2-7, reads GAGVSQSPRYKVTKRGQDVALRCDPISGHVSLYWYRQALGQGPEFLTYFNYEAQQDKSGLPNDRFSAERPEGSISTLTIQRTEQRDSAMYRCASSYSLGRDEQYFGPGTRLTVT.

The gene calls are TRBV5-1 and TRBJ2-5; D is ambiguous. Trimming stripped 7 bases from V and 1 base from J, with 8 bases between. From germline, CDR1 is SGHRS and CDR2 YFSETQ. This CDR3 contains 12 residues. CDR3 nucleotides: TGCGCCAGCCAACAAGTCCAAGAGACCCAGTACTTC. It translates to CASQQVQETQYF.

As to this clone: The same CDR3 arises from other DNA sequences in this sample as well. The rearrangement joins TRBV10-3 to TRBJ2-7, with D maybe TRBD2 (5 bases). Germline V CDR1 and CDR2: ENHRY, SYGVKD. The CDR3 is 13 residues long. Trimming took 0 bases from V and 3 from J, leaving 6 bases between them. The CDR3 loop reads CAISESGSYEQYF. Here the CDR3 DNA reads TGTGCCATCAGTGAGTCGGGGAGCTACGAGCAGTACTTC.

V gene TRBV19 combines with J gene TRBJ2-3; D may match TRBD1 or TRBD2 (5 bases each). V dropped 6 bases and J dropped 5 bases, with 18 bases sitting between them. The CDR3 is 15 residues long. Germline assignment: CDR1 LNHDA and CDR2 SQIVND (reference sequence). The CDR3 sequence: CASSGGTTHGDTQYF. CDR3 nucleotides: TGTGCCAGTAGCGGTGGGACGACCCATGGAGATACGCAGTATTTT.

This clone was seen only a few times. The gene calls are TRBV27 and TRBJ2-7; TRBD2 agrees at 14 bases. Per germline, CDR1 MNHEY and CDR2 SMNVEV (reference sequence). The CDR3 is 16 residues long. The trim removed 7 bases at V and 4 bases at J, leaving 9 bases unmatched. For the CDR3, the DNA is TGTGCCAGCATGGGGGTAGGGACTAGCGGGAGTTACGAGCAGTACTTC. Amino acids: CASMGVGTSGSYEQYF.

The chain uses TRBV6-1 and TRBJ2-1; 7 bases match TRBD2. Germline V CDR1 and CDR2: MNHNS, SASEGT. The CDR3 is made up of 17 amino acids. With 4 bases clipped from V and 4 bases from J, the junction kept 13 bases outside the gene matches. The CDR3 DNA sequence: TGTGCCAGCAGTGCCCGGCATGGGGTGCGGGGGTACAATGAGCAGTTCTTC. Its translation: CASSARHGVRGYNEQFF.

The CDR3 DNA follows: TGTGCCAGCAGTTACGCGGGGGGTTACTCCTACGAGCAGTACTTC. Translating gives CASSYAGGYSYEQYF. The chain recombines TRBV6-5 with TRBJ2-7, with TRBD2 matching 8 bases. CDR1 MNHEY and CDR2 SVGAGI come from the germline V gene. This CDR3 has 15 amino acids. V was pared by 2 bases and J by 0 bases, with 3 bases of the junction left unmatched.

The rearrangement links TRBV11-2 to TRBJ2-3; D is unclear. The CDR3 is 15 amino acids. Germline loops: CDR1 SGHAT, CDR2 FQNNGV. V lost 2 bases and J lost 4, with 13 bases in between. The CDR3 bases are TGTGCCAGCAGCTTAAGGCTCTTGGTGTCAGATACGCAGTATTTT. This translates into CASSLRLLVSDTQYF.

This chain uses TRBV4-3 with TRBJ1-3; 12 nucleotides agree with TRBD1. Per the germline V gene, CDR1 is LGHNA and CDR2 is YSLEER. J gave up 4 bases and V 5 bases, and 12 bases lay outside the gene matches. The CDR3 has 18 amino acids. CDR3 nucleotides: TGCGCCAGCAGCTCCCCCGGGACAGGGGGCATAATGGGAAACACCATATATTTT. This sequence encodes CASSSPGTGGIMGNTIYF.

V is TRBV5-1 and J is TRBJ1-4, with D possibly being TRBD1 (6 bases). This CDR3 comprises 15 residues. Trimming cost V 0 bases and J 8 bases, with 14 bases left between them. The germline V gene encodes CDR1 SGHRS and CDR2 YFSETQ. This CDR3 reads CASSLVGGQREKLFF. CDR3 bases: TGCGCCAGCAGCTTGGTCGGGGGCCAGCGCGAAAAACTGTTTTTT.